A single sample is the source of the 29 T cell receptor beta chains below, sequenced in a study of control samples from healthy donors and cancer patients. The table came from immunoSEQ multiplex PCR; TCRdb's copy has only in-frame clones and leaves some out. The sample consists of 150,000 or so clones, approximately 94% of them appearing once. The sequenced sample consisted of blood. These receptors came from a man in his forties in good health.

V and J are TRBV27 and TRBJ1-5, with D maybe TRBD1 (6 bases). Germline CDR1 reads MNHEY; CDR2 reads SMNVEV (reference sequence). The CDR3 spans 14 residues. Trimming left V 5 bases short and J 4 bases short, with 12 bases between. The CDR3 protein is CASSLAGTNQPQHF. The CDR3 coding sequence is TGTGCCAGCAGTCTAGCGGGGACAAATCAGCCCCAGCATTTT.

This chain connects TRBV6-5 to TRBJ2-5; D is ambiguous. V lost 8 bases to trimming and J lost 4 bases, with 8 bases between them. The germline gives CDR1 MNHEY, CDR2 SVGAGI. This CDR3 is built from 11 residues. CDR3 residues: CASARSETQYF. The CDR3 coding sequence is TGTGCCAGCGCCCGGTCAGAGACCCAGTACTTC.

The chain couples TRBV28 to TRBJ1-2; TRBD1 is a possible D gene (6 bases). The CDR3 has 14 residues. Trimming took 4 bases from V and 2 from J, leaving 11 bases between them. Germline loops: CDR1 MDHEN, CDR2 SYDVKM. The CDR3 bases are TGTGCCAGCAGTTATGGACAGCCGAACTATGGCTACACCTTC. Its translation: CASSYGQPNYGYTF.

J is TRBJ2-2 and V is TRBV5-1, with D unresolved. Per the germline V gene, CDR1 is SGHRS and CDR2 is YFSETQ. The CDR3 totals 14 residues. The V gene lost 4 bases and the J gene lost 4 bases, with 11 bases spanning the gap. CDR3 amino acids: CASSPGYSTGELFF. The CDR3 DNA sequence: TGCGCCAGCAGCCCAGGATACAGCACCGGGGAGCTGTTTTTT.

V gene TRBV6-5 combines with J gene TRBJ1-5; 8 positions agree with TRBD1. Germline V gene sequence: CDR1 MNHEY, CDR2 SVGAGI. With V trimmed by 8 bases and J by 5 bases, 8 bases remained unmatched. This CDR3 has 14 residues. CDR3 coding DNA: TGTGCCAGCTCAGGACAGGGATACTATCAGCCCCAGCATTTT. Protein product: CASSGQGYYQPQHF.

Comments on this clone: Additional DNA sequences in this sample encode the identical CDR3. This chain links TRBV19 with TRBJ1-2; no clear D. V was pared by 3 bases and J by 6 bases, with 8 bases between. Germline V gives CDR1 LNHDA, CDR2 SQIVND (reference sequence). The CDR3 consists of 12 residues. CDR3 loop: CASSIGGDGYTF. The CDR3, as DNA: TGTGCCAGTAGTATTGGAGGAGATGGCTACACCTTC.

This chain links TRBV7-8 with TRBJ2-7; D possibly uses TRBD1 or TRBD2 (5 bases each). The CDR3 totals 13 residues. The V end was cut by 1 base, the J end by 11 bases, with 15 bases between. Germline V gives CDR1 SGHVS, CDR2 FQNEAQ. For the CDR3, the DNA is TGTGCCAGCAGCTTAGGGGGACGGGCTATCAAGTACTTC. The encoded protein is CASSLGGRAIKYF. The whole variable domain, remainder taken from reference TRBV7-8 and TRBJ2-7, is GAGVSQSPRYKVAKRGQDVALRCDPISGHVSLFWYQQALGQGPEFLTYFQNEAQLDKSGLPSDRFFAERPEGSVSTLKIQRTQQEDSAVYLCASSLGGRAIKYFGPGTRLTVT.

The gene calls are TRBV19 and TRBJ1-1; 7 nucleotides match TRBD1. With 0 bases clipped from V and 0 bases from J, the junction kept 4 bases outside the gene matches. The length of the CDR3 is 16 residues. Per the germline V gene, CDR1 is LNHDA and CDR2 is SQIVND (reference sequence). The CDR3 region is CASSIEEGAMNTEAFF. CDR3 coding DNA: TGTGCCAGTAGTATAGAGGAGGGGGCGATGAACACTGAAGCTTTCTTT.

This chain joins TRBV24-1 and TRBJ1-5; D uncertain. Germline CDR1 and CDR2: KGHDR and SFDVKD. With 3 bases removed from V and 7 bases from J, the gap between germline ends came to 18 bases. CDR3 size: 16 residues. The CDR3 loop reads CATSDGNRGPNQPQHF. The CDR3 DNA reads TGTGCCACCAGTGATGGGAACCGGGGTCCAAACCAGCCCCAGCATTTT.

The CDR3 loop reads CASSAPVTGLNEQFF. In nucleotides, the CDR3 is TGTGCCAGCAGTGCCCCAGTTACAGGGCTGAATGAGCAGTTCTTC. The V and J genes are TRBV25-1 and TRBJ2-1, with a tentative D call TRBD1 (6 bases). V lost 4 bases, J lost 7 bases, and 17 bases lay in between. The CDR3 runs 15 residues. CDR1 and CDR2 from the germline V gene are MGHDK and SYGVNS.

This clone is a singleton in its sample. This sequence joins TRBV29-1 and TRBJ1-5; a possible D gene is TRBD1 (6 bases). Trimming left V 6 bases short and J 1 base short, with 10 bases between. This CDR3 has 13 residues. Germline CDR1 reads SQVTM; CDR2 reads ANQGSEA. This CDR3 is CSVGGASNQPQHF. Written as DNA, the CDR3 is TGCAGCGTCGGGGGGGCAAGCAATCAGCCCCAGCATTTT.

The J gene is TRBJ2-3, the V gene TRBV5-5; D gene uncertain. V was cut by 6 bases and J by 0 bases, with 14 bases left in between. The CDR3 is 15 residues long. Looked up from germline, CDR1 is SGHKS and CDR2 is YYEKEE (reference sequence). The CDR3 sequence: CASIRFLSSTDTQYF. The CDR3 DNA follows: TGTGCCAGCATACGTTTCCTATCTAGCACAGATACGCAGTATTTT.

The rearrangement links TRBV5-1 to TRBJ1-2; TRBD1 agrees at 9 bases. The ends lost 0 bases at V and 8 bases at J; junction bases unmatched: 5. Germline V CDR1 and CDR2: SGHRS, YFSETQ. This CDR3 is 14 amino acids long. The CDR3 bases are TGCGCCAGCAGCTTGGGACAGGGGGAGTGGGGCTACACCTTC. The encoded protein is CASSLGQGEWGYTF. The entire variable domain, with the rest obtained from reference TRBV5-1 and TRBJ1-2, is as follows: KAGVTQTPRYLIKTRGQQVTLSCSPISGHRSVSWYQQTPGQGLQFLFEYFSETQRNKGNFPGRFSGRQFSNSRSEMNVSTLELGDSALYLCASSLGQGEWGYTFGSGTRLTVV.

The rearrangement joins TRBV5-8 to TRBJ1-5; D not certain. The length of the CDR3 is 14 residues. V lost 0 bases to trimming and J lost 2 bases, with 6 bases between them. Germline CDR1 reads SGHTS; CDR2 reads YDEGEE. The CDR3, as DNA: TGTGCCAGCAGCTTGGGGAGTGGCAATCAGCCCCAGCATTTT. Translation: CASSLGSGNQPQHF.

The chain has TRBV7-6 and TRBJ1-2, with D perhaps matching TRBD1 (5 bases). CDR3 length: 14 amino acids. Germline assignment: CDR1 SGHVS and CDR2 FNYEAQ. Trimming removed 5 bases from V and 3 bases from J, with 13 bases in between. CDR3 sequence: CASSPIQGDYGYTF. The CDR3 nucleotides read TGTGCCAGCAGCCCGATTCAGGGCGACTATGGCTACACCTTC.

The V and J genes are TRBV20-1 and TRBJ1-2; 7 nucleotides line up with TRBD1. With 1 base clipped from V and 10 bases from J, the junction kept 3 bases outside the gene matches. The length of the CDR3 is 11 residues. Germline CDR1 reads DFQATT; CDR2 reads SNEGSKA (reference sequence). The CDR3 DNA is TGCAGTGCTAGAGGGGAGGGGGCCTACACCTTC. Translation gives CSARGEGAYTF.

This chain connects TRBV7-2 to TRBJ1-1, with D possibly matching TRBD1 (5 bases). V was clipped by 1 base and J by 5 bases, with 8 bases between them. The CDR3 spans 13 residues. The V gene's germline CDR1 is SGHTA and CDR2 FQGNSA. This CDR3 reads CASSLGQGTEAFF. DNA for the CDR3: TGTGCCAGCAGCTTAGGTCAGGGAACTGAAGCTTTCTTT.

The CDR3 DNA reads as TGTGCCAGCAGCGTAGGAGGGATGGGGGAGACCCAGTACTTC. It encodes CASSVGGMGETQYF. The rearrangement uses TRBV9 and TRBJ2-5, with TRBD2 as a possible D gene (5 bases). Trimming pared 0 bases from V and 5 bases from J, leaving 11 bases between. The CDR3 length is 14 residues. CDR1 is SGDLS and CDR2 is YYNGEE in the germline V gene.

The chain has TRBV2 and TRBJ1-2, with D maybe TRBD1 (5 bases). The germline V gene encodes CDR1 SNHLY and CDR2 FYNNEI. This CDR3 comprises 14 residues. V lost 5 bases and J 10 bases, leaving 20 bases between the germline ends. The CDR3 region has the DNA TGTGCCAGCAGTCCCCCGGGGGGGATTGGGTCCTACACCTTC. It codes for CASSPPGGIGSYTF.

The CDR3, as DNA: TGTGCCAGCTCACCACCGGACAGGGGCGGAAACTATGGCTACACCTTC. The encoded protein is CASSPPDRGGNYGYTF. This sequence joins TRBV18 and TRBJ1-2, with 9 bases matching TRBD1. The CDR3 is 16 residues long. Germline V gene data show CDR1 as KGHSH and CDR2 as LQKENI. Unmatched junction bases numbered 4, after V lost 0 bases and J lost 2 bases.

The V gene is TRBV4-1, the J gene TRBJ1-2; D not certain. Deletions cut 0 bases from V and 5 bases from J, with 16 bases between. The length of the CDR3 is 16 residues. Germline-derived CDR1 and CDR2 are MGHRA and YSYEKL. Written as DNA, the CDR3 is TGCGCCAGCAGCCAAGATAACGGCGGGATGGATTATGGCTACACCTTC. This gives the protein CASSQDNGGMDYGYTF.

The chain joins TRBV18 to TRBJ1-2, with D perhaps matching TRBD1 (5 bases). Germline V CDR1 and CDR2: KGHSH, LQKENI. The V end lost 4 bases, the J end lost 8 bases, and 14 bases lay between the germline ends. The CDR3 loop spans 13 amino acids. CDR3 nucleotides: TGTGCCAGCTCACTAACCCAGGGTCAAGGCTACACCTTC. Residues: CASSLTQGQGYTF.

The CDR3, as DNA: TGTGCCAGCAGTACGGACAGGCGAAACTATGGCTACACCTTC. Translating gives CASSTDRRNYGYTF. This sequence joins TRBV6-5 and TRBJ1-2; TRBD1 aligns across 7 bases. V was pared by 5 bases and J by 2 bases, with 5 bases of the junction left unmatched. CDR1 and CDR2 (germline): MNHEY, SVGAGI. The CDR3 runs 14 residues.

For this clone: At one of its ends the junction is not consistent with the germline gene, which may arise from a read error. The chain joins TRBV6-2 or TRBV6-3 to TRBJ1-5, with D uncertain. This CDR3 comprises 14 residues. Per germline, CDR1 MNHEY and CDR2 SVGEGT. CDR3 sequence: CASSHSGFYQPQHF. The DNA for the CDR3 is TGTGCCAGCAGTCACTCAGGTTTCTATCAGCCCCAGCATTTT.

The chain has TRBV19 and TRBJ2-1; the match to TRBD1 covers 8 bases. Per germline, CDR1 LNHDA and CDR2 SQIVND (reference sequence). CDR3 size: 16 residues. Germline trimming cut 3 bases from V and 6 bases from J; bases unmatched to any gene: 10. The CDR3 DNA reads as TGTGCCAGTAGTATCCAGGACAGGGCTTTTATCAATGAGCAGTTCTTC. Translated, it gives CASSIQDRAFINEQFF.

The V and J genes are TRBV10-3 and TRBJ2-2, with TRBD1 as a possible D gene (6 bases). Trimming left V 2 bases short and J 0 bases short, with 7 bases between. Germline CDR1 ENHRY, CDR2 SYGVKD. The CDR3 loop spans 15 amino acids. The CDR3 region is CAISETGTNTGELFF. CDR3 DNA sequence: TGTGCCATCAGTGAGACAGGGACGAACACCGGGGAGCTGTTTTTT.

The V call is TRBV12-3 or TRBV12-4, the J call TRBJ2-2, with a weak D call TRBD1 (5 bases). Trimming took off 2 bases at V and 7 bases at J, with 8 bases between the two ends. The length of the CDR3 is 13 residues. The CDR3: CASSLQGSGELFF. The CDR3 coding sequence is TGTGCCAGCAGTTTACAGGGCAGCGGGGAGCTGTTTTTT.

The CDR3 loop reads CASSTRPSAEAFF. CDR3 DNA: TGTGCCAGCAGCACCCGACCCTCTGCTGAAGCTTTCTTT. The chain uses TRBV11-2 and TRBJ1-1; D is undetermined. Germline V lookup: CDR1 SGHAT, CDR2 FQNNGV. The CDR3 is 13 amino acids. V was pared by 5 bases and J by 6 bases, with 13 bases between.

This clone was picked up one time. The chain combines TRBV24-1 with TRBJ1-5, with TRBD1 identical over 8 bases. The germline CDR1 and CDR2 sequences are KGHDR and SFDVKD. V dropped 2 bases and J dropped 5; count of bases not matched to a gene: 4. This CDR3 is 15 amino acids long. CDR3 region: CATSDSGQAHQPQHF. The CDR3 DNA reads TGTGCCACCAGTGATTCGGGACAGGCGCATCAGCCCCAGCATTTT.